This TCR beta chain was captured in a study of T cells after yellow fever vaccination. About the study: Preparation used SMART-Seq v4 Ultra Low Input for the low-cell-number fractions.

V shed 7 bases and J shed 2 bases, with 12 bases lying between them. The germline V gene has CDR1 SGHTA and CDR2 FQGNSA. The CDR3 has 15 residues. A process of 5'RACE template switching, which added a universal primer site and UMIs, was used to make TCR cDNA. MiXCR, run by TCRdb on the 5' RACE reads, gives a single entry per CDR3 protein. This table holds around 550,000 distinct CDR3 sequences, about a fifth found once. Concerning this clonotype: The target antigen is unknown.

Study-wide findings and caveats: The secondary response showed a weaker magnitude and a faster peak, day 5 versus 15. Re-detected after boosting: most primary clones, 96% of CD4 and over 80% of CD8.

The chain combines TRBV7-2 with TRBJ2-6, with D unresolved. The sequencing used PBMCs, collected 15 days after the yellow fever booster vaccination. This clonotype was sampled from a man aged 25-45 years who received the YFV17D yellow fever vaccine. This CDR3 reads CASNLGSPGANVLTF. CDR3 DNA: TGTGCCAGCAACCTCGGAAGCCCTGGGGCCAACGTCCTGACTTTC.